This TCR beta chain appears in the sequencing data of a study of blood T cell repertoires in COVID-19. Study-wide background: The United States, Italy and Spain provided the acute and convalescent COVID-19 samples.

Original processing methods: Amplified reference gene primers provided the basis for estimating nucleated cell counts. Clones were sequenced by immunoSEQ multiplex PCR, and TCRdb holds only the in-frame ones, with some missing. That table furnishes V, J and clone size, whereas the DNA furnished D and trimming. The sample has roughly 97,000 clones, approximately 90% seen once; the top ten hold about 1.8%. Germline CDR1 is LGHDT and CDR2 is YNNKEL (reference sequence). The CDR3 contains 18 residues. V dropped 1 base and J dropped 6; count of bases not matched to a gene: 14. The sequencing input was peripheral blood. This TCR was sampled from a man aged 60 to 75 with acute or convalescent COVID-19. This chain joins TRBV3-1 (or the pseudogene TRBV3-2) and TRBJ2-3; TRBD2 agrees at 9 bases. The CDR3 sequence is CASSQGAGRLAVKDTQYF. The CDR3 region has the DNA TGTGCCAGCAGCCAAGGGGCAGGGAGACTAGCGGTCAAGGATACGCAGTATTTT.